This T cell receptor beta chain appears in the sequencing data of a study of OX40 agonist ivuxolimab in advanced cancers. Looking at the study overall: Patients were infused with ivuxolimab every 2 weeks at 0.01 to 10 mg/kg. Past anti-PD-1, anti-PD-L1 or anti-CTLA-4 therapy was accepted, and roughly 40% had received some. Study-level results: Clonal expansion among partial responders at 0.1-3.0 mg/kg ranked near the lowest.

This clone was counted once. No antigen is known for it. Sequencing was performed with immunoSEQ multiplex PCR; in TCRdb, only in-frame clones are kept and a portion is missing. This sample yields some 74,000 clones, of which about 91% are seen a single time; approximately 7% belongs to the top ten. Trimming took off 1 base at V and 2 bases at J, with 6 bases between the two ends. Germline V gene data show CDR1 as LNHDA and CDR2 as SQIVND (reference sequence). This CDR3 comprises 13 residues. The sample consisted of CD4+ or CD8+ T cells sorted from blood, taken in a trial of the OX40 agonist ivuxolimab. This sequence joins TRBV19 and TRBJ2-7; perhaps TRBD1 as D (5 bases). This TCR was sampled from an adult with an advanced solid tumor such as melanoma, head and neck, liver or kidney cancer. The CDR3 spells CASSIGQPYEQYF. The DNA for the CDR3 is TGTGCCAGTAGTATAGGACAGCCCTACGAGCAGTACTTC.